This entry is about one TCR beta chain. Use of 60 Vbeta and 13 Jbeta primers characterized the PCR. Here immunoSEQ multiplex PCR was the method, and the copy in TCRdb shows in-frame clones only, minus some. The sample has 150,000 to 200,000 clones, 65% to 85% seen once. The sample originates from a study of cytomegalovirus exposure and HLA in healthy donors. This CDR3 contains 14 residues. Germline CDR1 WSHSY, CDR2 SAAADI. V shed 0 bases and J shed 7 bases, with 12 bases lying between them. Likely unrecorded immune exposures existed in these nominally healthy donors. The chain employs TRBV10-2 and TRBJ2-5; unclear D gene. This receptor was obtained from a woman aged 40 to 49 in good health and CMV-seropositive. Sequenced input: PBMCs. The CDR3 sequence is CASSESPPQLTQYF. CDR3 coding DNA: TGCGCCAGCAGTGAGTCCCCACCTCAACTGACCCAGTACTTC.